This TCR beta chain is from a study of OX40 agonist ivuxolimab in advanced cancers. Measured with immunoSEQ multiplex PCR; TCRdb has only the in-frame clones, and not every one. The table includes approximately 40,000 clones, approximately 90% detected once. The CDR3 length is 14 residues. Germline CDR1 reads MDHEN; CDR2 reads SYDVKM. V lost 2 bases to trimming and J lost 0 bases, with 8 bases between them. People who had autoimmune disease history or systemic immunosuppression were excluded. The receptor was derived from an adult with an advanced solid tumor such as melanoma, head and neck, liver or kidney cancer. This material consisted of CD4+ or CD8+ T cells sorted from blood, taken in a trial of the OX40 agonist ivuxolimab. The rearrangement joins TRBV28 to TRBJ2-7, with D hard to call. CDR3 in amino acids: CASSLIETSYEQYF. The CDR3 DNA follows: TGTGCCAGCAGTTTAATAGAGACCTCCTACGAGCAGTACTTC.